The 12 T cell receptor beta chains listed next were all sequenced from one sample in a study of PD-1 blockade in classical Hodgkin lymphoma. Time point: cycle 4 day 1 (C4D1), after six to seven weeks of nivolumab. Each patient's relapse followed autologous stem cell transplantation, and brentuximab vedotin exposure varied. By magnetic negative selection, CD4+ T cells were purified from thawed PBMCs. Produced via immunoSEQ multiplex PCR; TCRdb's table is partial and in-frame only. The sample holds tens of thousands of clones, roughly 80% seen once. The sequences come from CD4+ T cells from blood, collected before the fourth cycle of nivolumab. All receptors derive from a human donor with classical Hodgkin lymphoma.

The V and J genes are TRBV18 and TRBJ1-5; weak D call: TRBD1 (6 bases). Trimming removed 2 bases from V and 0 bases from J, with 8 bases in between. Per the germline V gene, CDR1 is KGHSH and CDR2 is LQKENI. The CDR3 runs 15 residues. CDR3 DNA sequence: TGTGCCAGCTCACCAACAGGGCATAGCAATCAGCCCCAGCATTTT. The encoded protein is CASSPTGHSNQPQHF.

The CDR3 protein is CASSVALETTNYGYTF. In nucleotides, the CDR3 is TGTGCCAGCAGCGTAGCATTGGAGACAACTAACTATGGCTACACCTTC. The J gene is TRBJ1-2, the V gene TRBV9, with D hard to call. Germline V gene sequence: CDR1 SGDLS, CDR2 YYNGEE. The CDR3 totals 16 residues. The germline V and J ends were trimmed by 0 bases and 0 bases, with 12 bases remaining between them.

This chain joins TRBV10-3 and TRBJ2-1, with 14 bases identical to TRBD2. V dropped 4 bases and J dropped 0; count of bases not matched to a gene: 8. The CDR3 is 19 residues long. The germline V gene has CDR1 ENHRY and CDR2 SYGVKD. CDR3 protein: CAISAGTSGGQSSYNEQFF. The CDR3 nucleotides read TGTGCCATCAGTGCCGGGACTAGCGGGGGTCAAAGCTCCTACAATGAGCAGTTCTTC.

This rearrangement joins TRBV7-9 to TRBJ2-4; 7 bases line up with TRBD1. V lost 5 bases and J lost 0; bases outside the gene matches: 7. Looked up from germline, CDR1 is SEHNR and CDR2 is FQNEAQ (reference sequence). The CDR3 contains 16 residues. The CDR3 DNA sequence: TGTGCCAGCAGCCCCGACAGGGCTTTAGCCAAAAACATTCAGTACTTC. This sequence encodes CASSPDRALAKNIQYF.

The chain joins TRBV29-1 to TRBJ2-3; 7 bases fit TRBD1. Germline-derived CDR1 and CDR2 are SQVTM and ANQGSEA. Trimming removed 1 base from V and 1 base from J; junction bases left unmatched: 14. The CDR3 totals 18 residues. CDR3 residues: CSVEGARDSGSGTDTQYF. The CDR3 coding sequence is TGCAGCGTTGAAGGGGCCAGGGACAGCGGCTCTGGCACAGATACGCAGTATTTT.

J is TRBJ2-1 and V is TRBV7-2; D possibly matches TRBD1 or TRBD2 (7 bases each). Trimming pared 5 bases from V and 10 bases from J, leaving 21 bases between. CDR3 size: 15 residues. Germline-derived CDR1 and CDR2 are SGHTA and FQGNSA. The CDR3 is CASSQDQGGGLEQFF. The CDR3 region has the DNA TGTGCCAGCAGCCAAGACCAGGGGGGGGGCCTAGAGCAGTTCTTC.

The CDR3 is CASSFLGPYGYTF. The CDR3 DNA reads as TGTGCCAGCAGTTTCCTGGGACCCTATGGCTACACCTTC. This sequence joins TRBV28 and TRBJ1-2; D is possibly TRBD1 (5 bases). CDR1 is MDHEN and CDR2 is SYDVKM in the germline V gene. V dropped 3 bases and J dropped 4 bases, with 9 bases sitting between them. This CDR3 contains 13 residues.

The rearrangement links TRBV11-2 to TRBJ2-3; D ambiguous. V was cut by 6 bases and J by 3 bases, with 7 bases left in between. CDR1 and CDR2 (germline): SGHAT, FQNNGV. The CDR3 covers 12 residues. CDR3 sequence: CASRETTDTQYF. Written as DNA, the CDR3 is TGTGCCAGCAGAGAGACTACAGATACGCAGTATTTT.

This clone was picked up one time. The chain has TRBV7-2 and TRBJ2-7; perhaps TRBD2 as D (5 bases). This CDR3 region has 14 residues. Trimming took 1 base from V and 0 from J, leaving 7 bases between them. Germline CDR1 SGHTA, CDR2 FQGNSA. This chain's CDR3 is CASSLGLASYEQYF. CDR3 bases: TGTGCCAGCAGCTTAGGTCTAGCCTCCTACGAGCAGTACTTC.

This clone was seen once. Germline and junction disagree at one end, which may indicate a read error. The gene calls are TRBV28 and TRBJ1-2; D not resolved. CDR1 is MDHEN, CDR2 SYDVKM, per germline. The CDR3 contains 12 residues. As DNA, the CDR3 is TGTGCCAGCAGCTCCGCGGACTATGGCTACACTTTC. Its translation is CASSSADYGYTF.

The gene calls are TRBV6-6 and TRBJ1-4, with unresolved D. Germline V gives CDR1 MNHNY, CDR2 SVGAGI (reference sequence). The CDR3 loop spans 13 amino acids. V gave up 8 bases and J gave up 4 bases, with 11 bases separating them. CDR3 bases: TGTGCCAGCCTTCTAAGGTTTAATGAAAAACTGTTTTTT. Protein: CASLLRFNEKLFF.

This rearrangement joins TRBV30 to TRBJ1-2; possible D gene TRBD1, 6 bases. Between the trimmed V and J ends, which lost 2 bases and 7 bases, there was a span of 17 bases. In germline, CDR1 is GTSNPN, CDR2 SVGIG (reference sequence). The CDR3 extends over 14 amino acids. In DNA form, the CDR3 reads TGTGCCTGGAGTATAGGGGGTACCGGTGGTGGCTACACCTTC. Translation gives CAWSIGGTGGGYTF.